A selection of T cell receptor beta chains follows, all from one sample in a study of cytomegalovirus exposure and HLA in healthy donors. Assay used: immunoSEQ multiplex PCR; TCRdb lists only in-frame clones, some missing. Recorded here are about 200,000 clones; the top ten clones represent about 1%. Sequencing was done on a sample of PBMCs. These receptors all stem from a girl aged 2 to 9 in good health and CMV-seropositive. Each CDR3 is given with its conserved first and last residue. D genes are given only for firm matches.

CASSLGLDYEQYF TGCGCCAGCAGCCTGGGGCTCGACTACGAGCAGTACTTC . TRBJ2-7 TRBV5-1
CSVAGANVLTF TGCAGCGTCGCTGGGGCCAACGTCCTGACTTTC . TRBJ2-6 TRBV29-1
CASSGPGQGFSQPQHF TGTGCCAGCTCAGGACCGGGACAGGGATTTAGTCAGCCCCAGCATTTT TRBD1 TRBJ1-5 TRBV18
CASSIGTGLARGYTF TGTGCCAGCAGTATTGGGACAGGGCTTGCACGTGGCTACACCTTC TRBD1 TRBJ1-2 TRBV6-1
CASSTSGNSYEQYF TGTGCCAGCAGTACCAGCGGGAACTCCTACGAGCAGTACTTC TRBD2 TRBJ2-7 TRBV6-5
CASNGPNTEAFF TGTGCCAGCAATGGGCCGAACACTGAAGCTTTCTTT . TRBJ1-1 TRBV2
CASSSAAGTGGEGYTF TGCGCCAGCAGCTCGGCGGCCGGGACAGGGGGTGAAGGCTACACCTTC TRBD1 TRBJ1-2 TRBV5-1
CASSLGVIGGYTF TGTGCCAGCAGCTTAGGGGTCATCGGGGGCTACACCTTC . TRBJ1-2 TRBV11-2
CASSLQRAVYNEQFF TGCGCCAGCAGCTTGCAGCGGGCCGTTTACAATGAGCAGTTCTTC . TRBJ2-1 TRBV5-1
CSVSQGANSNQPQHF TGCAGCGTTTCACAGGGGGCAAATAGCAATCAGCCCCAGCATTTT TRBD1 TRBJ1-5 TRBV29-1
CASSEYGVMNTEAFF TGTGCCAGCAGTGAATACGGGGTAATGAACACTGAAGCTTTCTTT . TRBJ1-1 TRBV6-1
CASSPRFRGEQYF TGTGCCAGCAGCCCAAGGTTTCGGGGCGAGCAGTACTTC . TRBJ2-7 TRBV5-6
CASTIGQVRTDTQYF TGTGCCAGCACTATAGGACAGGTACGCACAGATACGCAGTATTTT TRBD1 TRBJ2-3 TRBV6-1
CASSQEFTSGLTNEQFF TGTGCCAGCAGCCAAGAATTTACTAGCGGCCTTACGAATGAGCAGTTCTTC TRBD2 TRBJ2-1 TRBV14
CASSLEYSTGTGAYEQYF TGCGCCAGCAGCTTGGAATATTCAACCGGGACAGGGGCCTACGAGCAGTACTTC TRBD1 TRBJ2-7 TRBV5-1
CASKDSSSYNEQFF TGTGCCAGCAAGGACTCAAGCTCCTACAATGAGCAGTTCTTC . TRBJ2-1 TRBV2
CATSRAQVQWGGSGELFF TGTGCCACCAGCAGAGCCCAGGTTCAATGGGGGGGCTCCGGGGAGCTGTTTTTT . TRBJ2-2 TRBV15
CASSATGTSGRATGSYNEQFF TGTGCCAGCAGCGCTACCGGGACTAGCGGGAGGGCCACAGGGTCCTACAATGAGCAGTTCTTC TRBD2 TRBJ2-1 TRBV9
CASSQAPTGGDEQFF TGCGCCAGCAGCCAAGCCCCAACAGGGGGCGATGAGCAGTTCTTC TRBD1 TRBJ2-1 TRBV4-1
CASSSGNTGELFF TGTGCCAGCAGTAGCGGGAACACCGGGGAGCTGTTTTTT . TRBJ2-2 TRBV6-4
CASSPSGGARNEQFF TGTGCCAGCAGCCCCTCAGGGGGCGCCAGGAATGAGCAGTTCTTC TRBD1 TRBJ2-1 TRBV27
CASSLLQGNPNEKLFF TGTGCCAGCAGCCTGTTACAGGGTAATCCTAATGAAAAACTGTTTTTT . TRBJ1-4 TRBV5-8
CASSDALLATPGYEQYF TGTGCCAGCAGTGACGCCCTACTAGCAACCCCTGGATACGAGCAGTACTTC . TRBJ2-7 TRBV6-1
CASSQRGETQPQHF TGTGCCAGCAGTCAAAGGGGTGAAACTCAGCCCCAGCATTTT . TRBJ1-5 TRBV27
CASSLVPGNGNTIYF TGTGCCAGCAGCTTAGTACCCGGGAACGGAAACACCATATATTTT . TRBJ1-3 TRBV7-8
CASSSRKTGTSGRASNEQFF TGTGCCAGCAGCTCACGTAAAACCGGGACTAGCGGGAGGGCGTCCAATGAGCAGTTCTTC TRBD2 TRBJ2-1 TRBV11-3
CASSLVPAGNNEQFF TGTGCCAGCAGCTTGGTTCCAGCGGGCAACAATGAGCAGTTCTTC . TRBJ2-1 TRBV7-9
CASSNPGQDYEQYF TGTGCCAGTAGTAACCCGGGACAGGACTACGAGCAGTACTTC TRBD1 TRBJ2-7 TRBV19